This TCR beta chain was found in a study of blood T cell repertoires in COVID-19. Authors' processing steps: It was from reference gene primer amplification that nucleated cell counts were estimated. Data came from immunoSEQ multiplex PCR; TCRdb stores just in-frame clones and leaves some out. V, J and clone size are taken as reported in that table, and D and trimming were inferred from the DNA itself. This sample has 200,000 to 250,000 clones, with around 90% found just once. J gave up 1 base and V 0 bases, and 7 bases lay outside the gene matches. This CDR3 spans 17 amino acids. The germline gives CDR1 KGHSH, CDR2 LQKENI.

V and J are TRBV18 and TRBJ2-3; 7 positions agree with TRBD2. The sample consisted of peripheral blood. This sequence was found in a man aged 60-69 years with acute or convalescent COVID-19. The CDR3 coding sequence is TGTGCCAGCTCACCACCCGTGAGCGGGGTCCGCACAGATACGCAGTATTTT. This translates into CASSPPVSGVRTDTQYF.